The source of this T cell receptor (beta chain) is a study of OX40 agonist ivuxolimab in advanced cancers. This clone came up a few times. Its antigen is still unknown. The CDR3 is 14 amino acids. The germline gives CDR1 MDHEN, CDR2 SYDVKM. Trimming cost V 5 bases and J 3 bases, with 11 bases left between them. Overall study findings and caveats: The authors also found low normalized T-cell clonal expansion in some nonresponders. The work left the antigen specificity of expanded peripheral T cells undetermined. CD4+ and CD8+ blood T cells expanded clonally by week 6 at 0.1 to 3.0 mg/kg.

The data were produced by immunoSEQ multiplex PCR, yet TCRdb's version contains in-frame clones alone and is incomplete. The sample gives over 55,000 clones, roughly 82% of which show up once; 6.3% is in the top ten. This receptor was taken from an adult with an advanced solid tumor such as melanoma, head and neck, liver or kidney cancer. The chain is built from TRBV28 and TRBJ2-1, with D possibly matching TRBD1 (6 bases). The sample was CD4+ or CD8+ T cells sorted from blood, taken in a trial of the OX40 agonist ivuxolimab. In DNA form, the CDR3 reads TGTGCCAGCAGTGCAACGGGACACTACAATGAGCAGTTCTTC. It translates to CASSATGHYNEQFF.